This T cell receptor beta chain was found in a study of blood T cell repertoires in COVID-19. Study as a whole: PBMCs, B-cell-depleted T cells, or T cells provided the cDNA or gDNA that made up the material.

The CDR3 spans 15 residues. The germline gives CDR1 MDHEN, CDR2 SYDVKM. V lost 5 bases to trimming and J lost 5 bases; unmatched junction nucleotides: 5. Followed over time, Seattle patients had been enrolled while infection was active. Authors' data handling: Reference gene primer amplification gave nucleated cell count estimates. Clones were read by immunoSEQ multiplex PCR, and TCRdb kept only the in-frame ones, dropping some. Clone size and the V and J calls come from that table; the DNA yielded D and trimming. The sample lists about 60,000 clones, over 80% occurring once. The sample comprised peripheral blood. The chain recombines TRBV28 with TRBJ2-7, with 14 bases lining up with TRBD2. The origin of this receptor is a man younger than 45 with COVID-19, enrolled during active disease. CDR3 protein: CASSDPGLAGDEQYF. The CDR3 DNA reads TGTGCCAGCAGTGATCCGGGACTAGCGGGAGACGAGCAGTACTTC.